This T cell receptor beta chain derives from a study of T-cell memory formation after mild COVID-19. CDR1 GTSNPN and CDR2 SVGIG come from the germline V gene (reference sequence). The CDR3 runs 13 residues. V was shortened by 1 base and J by 6 bases, with 9 bases between the two germline ends. Sample barcodes and UMIs were carried by the TCR alpha and TCR beta cDNA libraries that 5'RACE generated with constant-segment primers. TCRdb recomputed calls from the 5' RACE reads with MiXCR, one row per CDR3 protein. Here the sample spans around 420,000 distinct CDR3 sequences, roughly 24% being singletons. With respect to this clonotype: The target antigen is unknown.

Study-level points and caveats: CD4/CD8 balance characterized clones contracting day 15 to 85, and CD4+ skew characterized later expanders. Among clones peaking at day 37 in the second wave, SARS-CoV-2 specificity remained unconfirmed.

The rearrangement joins TRBV30 to TRBJ2-2; the D gene is possibly TRBD1 (5 bases). This clonotype originated in an adult woman who had mild COVID-19 (a few samples of this study predate the infection). Cell type and time point are not known. The source material was PBMCs or a T cell subset sorted from them (not recorded which). The CDR3 region has the DNA TGTGCCTGGAGTGACAGGTTCGCCGGGGAGCTGTTTTTT. Amino acid sequence: CAWSDRFAGELFF.